This entry features one T cell receptor (beta chain) sequence. As for time point: week 3, after first cycle of checkpoint inhibitor. V was clipped by 6 bases and J by 9 bases, with 12 bases between them. CDR3 length: 12 amino acids. Germline V gives CDR1 WSHSY, CDR2 SAAADI. The record originates from a study of blood T cell dynamics during melanoma immunotherapy. Each sorted CD8+ T cell subset had its entire DNA loaded. Generated by immunoSEQ multiplex PCR, the TCRdb table keeps only in-frame clones and is missing some. The sample holds over 10,000 clones, 91% seen once. The J gene is TRBJ2-1, the V gene TRBV10-2, with D unresolved. This specimen consisted of effector memory CD8+ T cells from blood, obtained from a patient treated with checkpoint blockade. The receptor was derived from a human donor with melanoma. Written as DNA, the CDR3 is TGCGCCAGCAGCCTGCCAGGCGGTGAGCAGTTCTTC. Its translation is CASSLPGGEQFF.